A selection of T cell receptor beta chains follows, all from one sample in a study of T-cell reconstitution after alpha-beta-depleted transplantation in children. MiXCR, applied by TCRdb to the PCR reads, yields one record per CDR3 protein. The table includes approximately 1,000,000 distinct CDR3 sequences, around 30% detected once. The sequenced sample was PBMCs, mostly from graft donor cells, obtained 360 days after TCRalphabeta/CD19-depleted stem cell transplant. These receptors originate from a boy younger than two who had a stem cell transplant for SCID, so the T cells may come from the graft donor. CDR3s include the opening cysteine and the closing phenylalanine or tryptophan. The order of the fields is J gene, clone size, V gene, D gene, CDR3 DNA, CDR3 protein. D genes are given only for firm matches. The size of a clone is reported for some rows only, either as once, few or many, or as a class for expanded clones.

>TRBJ1-2|few|TRBV5-8|TRBD1
TGTGCCAGCAGCCTGGACAGGGGGAGAAACTATGGCTACACCTTC
CASSLDRGRNYGYTF
>TRBJ2-7|-|TRBV5-1|-
TGCGCCAGCAGCGTGTCACAGGGAACCGAGCAGTACTTC
CASSVSQGTEQYF
>TRBJ1-1|-|TRBV29-1|-
TGCAGCGTTGAACCGGGACGAGATACGAGGACCACTGAAGCTTTCTTT
CSVEPGRDTRTTEAFF
>TRBJ2-3|-|TRBV12-3/TRBV12-4|-
TGTGCCAGCAGTCCCCCGTCGTACAGGGAGGAGGGGGATACGCAGTATTTT
CASSPPSYREEGDTQYF
>TRBJ2-1|few|TRBV5-1|TRBD2
TGCGCCAGCAGCTTGGGTCGACGACTAGCGGCTATTTCCTACAATGAGCAGTTCTTC
CASSLGRRLAAISYNEQFF
>TRBJ2-1|-|TRBV20-1|TRBD1
TGCAGTGCTAGAACGGGACAGGGGGCGCGAAATGAGCAGTTCTTC
CSARTGQGARNEQFF
>TRBJ1-2|few|TRBV7-2|-
TGTGCCAGCAGCTCTCAAGCTAACTATGGCTACACCTTC
CASSSQANYGYTF
>TRBJ2-5|once|TRBV7-3|-
TGTGCCAGCAGCTTATCGCACGGCGGGGAGACCCAGTACTTC
CASSLSHGGETQYF
>TRBJ2-5|few|TRBV5-1|TRBD2
TGCGCCAGCAGCTTGGAGGGACTAGCCTGGTACCAAGAGACCCAGTACTTC
CASSLEGLAWYQETQYF
>TRBJ1-2|-|TRBV15|-
TGTGCCACCAGCAGGAAGGGGGAGGGAGGCTACACCTTC
CATSRKGEGGYTF
>TRBJ1-1|-|TRBV9|-
TGTGCCAGCAGCGTAAAGGATATACAGGTTAAGAACACTGAAGCTTTCTTT
CASSVKDIQVKNTEAFF
>TRBJ2-2|few|TRBV18|TRBD1
TGTGCCAGCTCTCCACCGACAGGGATCAACACCGGGGAGCTGTTTTTT
CASSPPTGINTGELFF
>TRBJ1-1|-|TRBV29-1|TRBD1
TGCAGCGGTACTACCGGGACAGGGATGGCTTTCTTT
CSGTTGTGMAFF
>TRBJ2-7|-|TRBV23-1|TRBD2
TGCGCCAGCAGTCCGGGACTAGCTGACGAGCAGTACTTC
CASSPGLADEQYF
>TRBJ2-1|few|TRBV7-2|-
TGTGCCAGCAGCTTAACCAGGGGAAATACTCGCAATGAGCAGTTCTTC
CASSLTRGNTRNEQFF
>TRBJ2-1|few|TRBV4-1|TRBD1
TGCGCCAGCAGCCAAGATCCCCTCGCAGGGGGCCAGCCCAATGAGCAGTTCTTC
CASSQDPLAGGQPNEQFF
>TRBJ2-2|few|TRBV29-1|-
TGCAGCGTTGAGAAAGGGAGGCACGGGGAGCTGTTTTTT
CSVEKGRHGELFF
>TRBJ2-5|few|TRBV20-1|-
TGCAGTGCTACTAGCTTGGGTTTCCCCAAACCGGAGACCCAGTACTTC
CSATSLGFPKPETQYF
>TRBJ1-1|-|TRBV14|-
TGTGCCAGCAGTTTCGCAGGCGAAAGCACCACTGAAGCTTTCTTT
CASSFAGESTTEAFF
>TRBJ2-3|-|TRBV11-2|TRBD2
TGTGCCAGCAGCTTAGATAATTCGCGGGGGGGCTTATATACGCAGTATTTT
CASSLDNSRGGLYTQYF
>TRBJ1-2|few|TRBV4-1|TRBD1
TGCGCCAGCAGCCAAAGGGACAGGGCCGAGCTCTATGGCTACACCTTC
CASSQRDRAELYGYTF
>TRBJ2-1|-|TRBV11-2|-
TGTGCCAGCAGCTTTCAGGCAAGCTCCTACAATGAGCAGTTCTTC
CASSFQASSYNEQFF
>TRBJ1-6|many|TRBV28|-
TGTGCCAGCAGTTTATACCATTCACCCCTCCACTTT
CASSLYHSPLHF
>TRBJ2-7|few|TRBV7-2|TRBD2
TGTGCCAGCAGCAAAGGACTAGCGGGGCTATCCTACGAGCAGTACTTC
CASSKGLAGLSYEQYF
>TRBJ2-3|-|TRBV6-5|TRBD2
TGTGCCAGCAGTTACTACCAGCGGGGGGGCCGGGGCACAGATACGCAGTATTTT
CASSYYQRGGRGTDTQYF
>TRBJ1-1|-|TRBV12-3/TRBV12-4|-
TGTGCCAGCAGTGCCGGGACGGTTGAAGCTTTCTTT
CASSAGTVEAFF
>TRBJ2-1|-|TRBV9|-
TGTGCCAGCAGCGTAGGGGACGGGGGGCGAACCGATGAGCAGTTCTTC
CASSVGDGGRTDEQFF
>TRBJ2-4|-|TRBV7-2|-
TGTGCCAGCAGCGGGTTGAGGAAGGCGAGCATTCAGTACTTC
CASSGLRKASIQYF
>TRBJ2-7|many|TRBV10-1|-
TGCGCCAGCAGTGTTGGGTCAGACTCCTACGAGCAGTACTTC
CASSVGSDSYEQYF
>TRBJ1-1|-|TRBV5-6|TRBD1
TGTGCCAGCAGCTTGGACAGGGGAGGTGGGAACACTGAAGCTTTCTTT
CASSLDRGGGNTEAFF
>TRBJ2-6|-|TRBV4-3|-
TGCGCCAGCAGCCACGAGGCCCTTTCCAAAATCTCTGGGGCCAACGTCCTGACTTTC
CASSHEALSKISGANVLTF
>TRBJ2-2|few|TRBV29-1|-
TGCAGCGTCCCTCAATGGACCGGGGAGCTGTTTTTT
CSVPQWTGELFF
>TRBJ2-1|few|TRBV9|-
TGTGCCAGCAGCGCCTGGACCTCCAATGAGCAGTTCTTC
CASSAWTSNEQFF
>TRBJ2-2|few|TRBV29-1|TRBD1
TGCAGCATTCGACAGGGGGCCGACACCGGGGAGCTGTTTTTT
CSIRQGADTGELFF
>TRBJ2-1|many|TRBV9|TRBD1
TGTGCCAGCAGCGTGGACAGGGCTAATGAGCAGTTCTTC
CASSVDRANEQFF
>TRBJ2-5|few|TRBV15|-
TGTGCCACCAGCATTTCGGGAAGGGTTACTCAAGAGACCCAGTACTTC
CATSISGRVTQETQYF
>TRBJ2-7|few|TRBV11-2|-
TGTGCCAGCAGAGAAAACTCGTTTTCCTCTTCCTACGAGCAGTACTTC
CASRENSFSSSYEQYF
>TRBJ2-1|-|TRBV12-3/TRBV12-4|-
TGTGCCAGCACGGGTGGGAGCGAGCAGTTCTTC
CASTGGSEQFF
>TRBJ2-3|-|TRBV6-1|-
TGTGCCAGCAAGCAGGGGTTCCTCACAGATACGCAGTATTTT
CASKQGFLTDTQYF
>TRBJ2-7|-|TRBV20-1|TRBD1
TGCAGTGCTCTCCGGGACAGGCTACCCTACGAGCAGTACTTC
CSALRDRLPYEQYF
>TRBJ2-7|-|TRBV20-1|-
TGCAGTGCTAGTAAAGGAACCTACGAGCAGTACTTC
CSASKGTYEQYF
>TRBJ2-7|-|TRBV20-1|TRBD2
TGCAGTGCTAGATCCACCGGGACTACTTTACACGAGCAGTACTTC
CSARSTGTTLHEQYF
>TRBJ2-3|-|TRBV6-1|TRBD2
TGTGCCAGCAGTGGGCTAGCGGGGGGGGACACAGATACGCAGTATTTT
CASSGLAGGDTDTQYF
>TRBJ2-2|-|TRBV6-2/TRBV6-3|-
TGTGCCAGCAGTCAGCGGACAGTCACCGGGGAGCTGTTTTTT
CASSQRTVTGELFF
>TRBJ1-2|-|TRBV4-2|-
TGTGCCAGCAGCCAAGAAAAGGGTGACGGCTACACCTTC
CASSQEKGDGYTF
>TRBJ2-5|-|TRBV29-1|-
TGCAGCGTGGAGTCAGGGGTCCAAGAGACCCAGTACTTC
CSVESGVQETQYF
>TRBJ1-2|few|TRBV20-1|-
TGCAGTGCTCGGACCGTTCTTTATGGCTACACCTTC
CSARTVLYGYTF
>TRBJ2-7|-|TRBV9|-
TGTGCCAGCAGCCTTACAGAGACTAGGCACGAGCAGTACTTC
CASSLTETRHEQYF
>TRBJ2-7|-|TRBV12-3/TRBV12-4|TRBD1
TGTGCCAGCAGGGTGGGGACAGGGTGGTACGAGCAGTACTTC
CASRVGTGWYEQYF
>TRBJ1-2|-|TRBV29-1|-
TGCAGCGTTGAGGGGACTCGACAGGATGGCTACACCTTC
CSVEGTRQDGYTF
>TRBJ2-7|-|TRBV9|-
TGTGCCAGCAGCGTAGCGCCAGGGAGCTCCTACGAGCAGTACTTC
CASSVAPGSSYEQYF